This T cell receptor beta chain is from a study of OX40 agonist ivuxolimab in advanced cancers. Profiled with immunoSEQ multiplex PCR; TCRdb holds only in-frame clones, not every one. The sample consists of 60,000 to 80,000 clones, about 86% of them appearing once. This CDR3 spans 12 amino acids. Germline loops: CDR1 SNHLY, CDR2 FYNNEI. Trimming left V 3 bases short and J 7 bases short, with 6 bases between. The receptor comes from an adult with an advanced solid tumor such as melanoma, head and neck, liver or kidney cancer. The material was CD4+ or CD8+ T cells sorted from blood, obtained in a trial of the OX40 agonist ivuxolimab. V and J are TRBV2 and TRBJ1-4; D is unclear. The CDR3: CASSDLGEKLFF. As DNA, the CDR3 is TGTGCCAGCAGTGATTTGGGTGAAAAACTGTTTTTT.